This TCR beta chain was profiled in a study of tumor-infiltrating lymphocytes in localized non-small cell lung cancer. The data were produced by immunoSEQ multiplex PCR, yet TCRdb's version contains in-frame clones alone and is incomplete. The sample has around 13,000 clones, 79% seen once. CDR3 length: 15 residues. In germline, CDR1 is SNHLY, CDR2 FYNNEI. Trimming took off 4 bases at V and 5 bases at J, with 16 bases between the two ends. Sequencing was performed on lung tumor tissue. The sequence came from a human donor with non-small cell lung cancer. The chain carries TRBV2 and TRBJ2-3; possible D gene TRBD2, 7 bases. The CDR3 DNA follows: TGTGCCAGCAGTGGGGCGGGGGCGAGCGAAGATACGCAGTATTTT. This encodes CASSGAGASEDTQYF.